Listed here are 5 T cell receptor beta chains from one sample, sequenced in a study of shared clonotypes between healthy human individuals. The method was immunoSEQ multiplex PCR; TCRdb's version includes in-frame clones alone and lacks a portion of them. The sample carries some 1.5 million clones, roughly 97% recorded once. The material sequenced was naive CD4+ T cells sorted from blood. Indicated subset: CD45RA+ positively selected. The receptors were sampled from a man aged 25 to 45 in good health.

This clone was seen a single time. The same CDR3 can be traced to other DNA sequences in this sample. The rearrangement uses TRBV6-5 and TRBJ2-3; D may be TRBD1 (5 bases). This CDR3 has 15 residues. V was shortened by 1 base and J by 1 base, with 9 bases between the two germline ends. The germline V gene has CDR1 MNHEY and CDR2 SVGAGI. The CDR3 reads CASSYFQGGTDTQYF. The CDR3 DNA follows: TGTGCCAGCAGTTACTTCCAAGGGGGCACAGATACGCAGTATTTT.

The rearrangement uses TRBV7-9 and TRBJ2-1, with 9 bases fitting TRBD2. With 1 base clipped from V and 1 base from J, the junction kept 8 bases outside the gene matches. This CDR3 has 18 residues. Germline V lookup: CDR1 SEHNR, CDR2 FQNEAQ (reference sequence). The CDR3 DNA is TGTGCCAGCAGCTTAGTGGCTTGGACTAGCGATTCCTACAATGAGCAGTTCTTC. Translation: CASSLVAWTSDSYNEQFF.

V gene TRBV30 combines with J gene TRBJ2-3, with a possible D match to TRBD1 (6 bases). CDR1 GTSNPN and CDR2 SVGIG come from the germline V gene (reference sequence). The CDR3 spans 14 residues. V lost 6 bases to trimming and J lost 2 bases, with 15 bases between them. The CDR3 nucleotides are TGTGCCTGTTACAGGACAGACAACACAGATACGCAGTATTTT. Translation gives CACYRTDNTDTQYF.

With regard to this clone: The sample carries other DNA sequences with the same CDR3. The genes are TRBV2 and TRBJ2-7; tentatively, D is TRBD1 (6 bases). V was cut by 4 bases and J by 3 bases, with 10 bases left in between. The CDR3 spans 13 residues. Germline V gives CDR1 SNHLY, CDR2 FYNNEI. DNA for the CDR3: TGTGCCAGCAGTGGTGGCAGGGGCTACGAGCAGTACTTC. Translated: CASSGGRGYEQYF.

This clone was found once. The gene calls are TRBV19 and TRBJ2-4; 9 bases align to TRBD1. This CDR3 has 14 residues. Germline V gives CDR1 LNHDA, CDR2 SQIVND (reference sequence). J lost 2 bases, V lost 6 bases, and 2 bases had no gene match. CDR3 bases: TGTGCCAGTAGCACAGGGGGCCCCAAAAACATTCAGTACTTC. Its translation: CASSTGGPKNIQYF.